The rows below give T cell receptor beta chains drawn from one sample of a study of blood T cell repertoires in COVID-19. Generated by immunoSEQ multiplex PCR, the TCRdb table keeps only in-frame clones and is missing some. In the table there are 95,000 to 110,000 clones, 80% to 85% of which are singletons. The source material was peripheral blood. The source of these receptors is a human donor in a cohort sampled during active COVID-19. CDR3s include the opening cysteine and the closing phenylalanine or tryptophan. D genes are given only for firm matches. Only some rows state a clone size, as once, few, many or a class for expanded clones.

>NA|TRBV7-2|NA|TRBJ2-2
TGTGCCAGCAGCTTGGCAGGGAAGCTGTTTTTT
CASSLAGKLFF
>NA|TRBV11-2|TRBD2|TRBJ2-3
TGTGCCAGCAGCTTAGAAAGCGGGAGTGCAGATACGCAGTATTTT
CASSLESGSADTQYF
>NA|TRBV28|TRBD1|TRBJ2-7
TGTGCCAGCAGATCCGGGACAGGGGCCCCCTACGAGCAGTACTTC
CASRSGTGAPYEQYF
>once|TRBV28|NA|TRBJ2-7
TGTGCCAGCAGTCGGGGGACTTCCTACGAGCAGTACTTC
CASSRGTSYEQYF
>NA|TRBV5-5|TRBD1|TRBJ2-2
TGTGCCAGCAGCTGGGGACAGGGTGCCGCCGGGGAGCTGTTTTTT
CASSWGQGAAGELFF
>NA|TRBV7-2|NA|TRBJ1-1
TGTGCCAGCAGCTTTGCAGGGGTCACTGAAGCTTTCTTT
CASSFAGVTEAFF
>few|TRBV19|NA|TRBJ1-5
TGTGCCAGTAGTGGGGGGTATAGAGGACAGCCCCAGCATTTT
CASSGGYRGQPQHF
>NA|TRBV3-1/TRBV3-2|TRBD2|TRBJ2-7
TGTGCCAGCAGTCACCATAGCGGGAGGGACGAGCAGTACTTC
CASSHHSGRDEQYF
>NA|TRBV7-2|NA|TRBJ2-4
TGTGCCAGCACCTTAAATCAGGACAGACTAGCCAAAAACATTCAGTACTTC
CASTLNQDRLAKNIQYF
>NA|TRBV18|NA|TRBJ2-1
TGTGCCAGCTCCCTTAACGGGATAGCGGCCTCCTACAATGAGCAGTTCTTC
CASSLNGIAASYNEQFF
>few|TRBV9|TRBD2|TRBJ2-1
TGTGCCAGCAGCCCGCGGGAGGGGAATTACAATGAGCAGTTCTTC
CASSPREGNYNEQFF
>NA|TRBV28|TRBD2|TRBJ2-2
TGTGCCAGCAGTCTCTTGACTAGCGCCAACACCGGGGAGCTGTTTTTT
CASSLLTSANTGELFF
>NA|TRBV27|TRBD2|TRBJ2-2
TGTGCCAGCAGCCTCTCCGGGACTAGCAGCCATACCGGGGAGCTGTTTTTT
CASSLSGTSSHTGELFF
>once|TRBV19|TRBD2|TRBJ2-1
TGTGCCAGTAGACCCAGCGGGAGCCTCTCCTACAATGAGCAGTTCTTC
CASRPSGSLSYNEQFF
>NA|TRBV5-4|NA|TRBJ2-2
TGTGCCAGCAGGCCCCCAGCCGGGGAGCTGTTTTTT
CASRPPAGELFF
>NA|TRBV7-9|NA|TRBJ2-5
TGTGCCAGCAGCCCTGCAGGACAGATATTCCAAGAGACCCAGTACTTC
CASSPAGQIFQETQYF
>NA|TRBV7-2|TRBD2|TRBJ2-1
TGTGCCAGCAGCCCCCTAGGGACTAGAGGGTTCAATGAGCAGTTCTTC
CASSPLGTRGFNEQFF
>NA|TRBV19|NA|TRBJ1-3
TGTGCCAGTATCGCTGCCGGGTCGGTTGGAAACACCATATATTTT
CASIAAGSVGNTIYF
>NA|TRBV2|NA|TRBJ1-2
TGTGCCAGCAGAGCCCGGGGGGAGGGCTTATATGGCTACACCTTC
CASRARGEGLYGYTF
>NA|TRBV18|NA|TRBJ2-1
TGTGCCAGCTCTGTAGTATTCACAGGGCGCAATGAGCAGTTCTTC
CASSVVFTGRNEQFF
>few|TRBV10-3|NA|TRBJ1-5
TGTGCCATCAGTGTGGGGGGAATCAATCAGCCCCAGCATTTT
CAISVGGINQPQHF
>NA|TRBV4-1|TRBD2|TRBJ2-1
TGCGCCAGCAGCCAAGGACTAGCGGCCTACAATGAGCAGTTCTTC
CASSQGLAAYNEQFF
>NA|TRBV5-1|TRBD2|TRBJ2-1
TGCGCCAGCAGCTTAGGCCTAGCGGGAGTACCTGAGCAGTTCTTC
CASSLGLAGVPEQFF
>few|TRBV29-1|TRBD1|TRBJ1-2
TGCAGCGCTCCGGACAGGGATGTCAACTATGGCTACACCTTC
CSAPDRDVNYGYTF
>few|TRBV9|TRBD2|TRBJ2-1
TGTGCCAGCAGGGGACCGGGACTAGGGGAGGGCAATGAGCAGTTCTTC
CASRGPGLGEGNEQFF
>few|TRBV5-4|NA|TRBJ2-3
TGTGCCAGCAACCTAGGCAGGGGCAGCACAGATACGCAGTATTTT
CASNLGRGSTDTQYF
>NA|TRBV9|NA|TRBJ2-7
TGTGCCAGCAGCGAGGTGTCGGCGGCCCTTACCTACGAGCAGTACTTC
CASSEVSAALTYEQYF
>NA|TRBV28|TRBD1|TRBJ1-1
TGTGCCAGCAGTCTTCAAAGGGACAGCTTGAACACTGAAGCTTTCTTT
CASSLQRDSLNTEAFF
>once|TRBV13|NA|TRBJ1-4
TGTGCCAGCAGGGTTGGGCAGGGCGAACTGTTTTTT
CASRVGQGELFF
>NA|TRBV5-1|NA|TRBJ2-4
TGCGCCAGCAGCAGAGATAATAGAAACATTCAGTACTTC
CASSRDNRNIQYF
>few|TRBV6-5|TRBD1|TRBJ1-2
TGTGCCAGCAGTTACAAGGACAGGGGGGCCTATGGCTACACCTTC
CASSYKDRGAYGYTF
>NA|TRBV2|TRBD2|TRBJ2-1
TGTGCCAGCATCTCTACCGGGACTAGCTCCTACAATGAGCAGTTCTTC
CASISTGTSSYNEQFF
>NA|TRBV5-1|TRBD1|TRBJ1-1
TGCGCCAGCAGCCGGGACAGGGGAGGAGACACTGAAGCTTTCTTT
CASSRDRGGDTEAFF
>NA|TRBV19|NA|TRBJ1-4
TGTGCCAGTTCGGGGTCGGGGGATTCAAATGAAAAACTGTTTTTT
CASSGSGDSNEKLFF
>NA|TRBV12-5|TRBD2|TRBJ2-3
TGTGCTAGTGGTTTAGGGCTAGCGGGAGCAGATACGCAGTATTTT
CASGLGLAGADTQYF
>NA|TRBV6-5|TRBD2|TRBJ2-7
TGTGCCAGCAGTTCCCTAAGCGGGGCCTACGAGCAGTACTTC
CASSSLSGAYEQYF
>NA|TRBV29-1|TRBD2|TRBJ2-7
TGCAGCGTTACTAGCGGGGGTTACGAGCAGTACTTC
CSVTSGGYEQYF
>NA|TRBV7-2|NA|TRBJ1-5
TGTGCCAGCAGCGTGACACCGACGGCCCTCTATAGCAATCAGCCCCAGCATTTT
CASSVTPTALYSNQPQHF
>NA|TRBV7-8|TRBD2|TRBJ2-3
TGTGCCAGCAGCTTAGGGCTAGCGGTAGATACGCAGTATTTT
CASSLGLAVDTQYF
>few|TRBV18|TRBD1|TRBJ1-2
TGTGCCAGCTCACCATCGGGTGACAGGGATGGCTACACCTTC
CASSPSGDRDGYTF
>NA|TRBV19|NA|TRBJ1-4
TGTGCCAGTACTCGGGATGGGGGCAATGAAAAACTGTTTTTT
CASTRDGGNEKLFF
>NA|TRBV7-2|NA|TRBJ2-1
TGTGCCAGCAGCTTAGGCGGCTCCTACAATGAGCAGTTCTTC
CASSLGGSYNEQFF
>NA|TRBV18|NA|TRBJ2-4
TGTGCCAGCTCACCGATGCAGGGGCGGAACATTCAGTACTTC
CASSPMQGRNIQYF
>NA|TRBV10-3|NA|TRBJ1-5
TGTGCCATCAGTTCCAGGGGCGATGGCAATCAGCCCCAGCATTTT
CAISSRGDGNQPQHF